Listed below are T cell receptor beta chains from one sample, sequenced in a study of neurological immune-mediated disorders. In TCRdb, the 5' RACE reads were re-called with MiXCR into one record per CDR3 protein. The data contain roughly 30,000 distinct CDR3 sequences, about an eighth of them singletons. Input material: CD4+ T cells from blood. The receptor set was obtained from a female donor with HTLV-1-associated myelopathy (HAM/TSP). CDR3s include the opening cysteine and the closing phenylalanine or tryptophan. A D gene is named only where the DNA matches it firmly. Rows may omit the clone size; those that give it use once, few, many or a size class.

TRBJ2-3	TRBD2	TRBV13	many	CASSPRSGGASDTQYF	TGTGCCAGCAGCCCCCGCAGCGGGGGGGCTTCAGATACGCAGTATTTT
TRBJ2-5	.	TRBV20-1	many	CSAVEGRRETQYF	TGCAGTGCTGTCGAGGGCAGAAGGGAGACCCAGTACTTC
TRBJ2-3	TRBD2	TRBV4-3	.	CASRLRASGRDTQYF	TGCGCCAGCAGATTACGGGCTAGCGGCCGGGATACGCAGTATTTT
TRBJ2-7	.	TRBV7-8	many	CASSTRTDTIAYEQYF	TGTGCCAGCAGCACCCGTACGGACACGATAGCCTACGAGCAGTACTTC
TRBJ1-1	TRBD1	TRBV20-1	many	CSAPRDRNTEAFF	TGCAGTGCTCCCCGGGACAGGAACACTGAAGCTTTCTTT
TRBJ2-3	TRBD2	TRBV9	many	CASSELGLAGLDTQYF	TGTGCCAGCAGCGAATTGGGACTAGCGGGGTTAGATACGCAGTATTTT
TRBJ2-2	TRBD2	TRBV19	.	CASSIQVWLADTGELFF	TGTGCCAGTAGTATTCAGGTTTGGCTAGCGGACACCGGGGAGCTGTTTTTT
TRBJ1-2	.	TRBV10-3	medium-sized	CAISDELFFNYGYTF	TGTGCCATCAGTGATGAGCTTTTTTTTAACTATGGCTACACCTTC
TRBJ2-1	TRBD2	TRBV20-1	many	CSAKRGGYNEQFF	TGCAGTGCCAAGCGGGGGGGATACAATGAGCAGTTCTTC
TRBJ2-7	.	TRBV20-1	.	CSASRGLSSYEQYF	TGCAGTGCTAGTCGGGGGTTGAGCTCCTACGAGCAGTACTTC
TRBJ2-2	.	TRBV29-1	many	CSVEMNSGELFF	TGCAGCGTTGAAATGAACTCCGGGGAGCTGTTTTTT
TRBJ2-2	.	TRBV6-6	many	CASSYSAPSNTGELFF	TGTGCCAGCAGTTACTCGGCCCCGTCGAACACCGGGGAGCTGTTTTTT
TRBJ2-1	TRBD1	TRBV5-6	.	CASSYDRGRLYNERFF	TGTGCAAGCAGCTACGACAGGGGACGCCTCTACAATGAGCGGTTCTTC
TRBJ1-1	TRBD1	TRBV18	many	CASSRTGMNTEAFF	TGTGCCAGCTCACGGACAGGCATGAACACTGAAGCTTTCTTT
TRBJ2-5	.	TRBV2	.	CASSINRWHKTQYF	TGTGCCAGCAGTATAAACAGGTGGCATAAGACCCAGTACTTC
TRBJ1-2	.	TRBV12-3/TRBV12-4	many	CASSFNRERRGYTF	TGTGCCAGCAGTTTTAACAGGGAGAGAAGAGGCTACACCTTC
TRBJ2-1	.	TRBV20-1	many	CSATKNNEQFF	TGCAGTGCTACTAAGAACAATGAGCAGTTCTTC
TRBJ2-3	TRBD2	TRBV10-3	many	CAIRLTGTSLTDTQYF	TGTGCCATTCGACTTACCGGGACTAGCCTCACAGATACGCAGTATTTT
TRBJ2-5	.	TRBV7-6	many	CASSLGSFQETQYF	TGTGCCAGCAGCTTAGGGTCCTTCCAAGAGACCCAGTACTTC
TRBJ2-7	.	TRBV14	many	CASSQVGWGAHYEQYF	TGTGCCAGCAGCCAAGTTGGCTGGGGGGCCCACTACGAGCAGTACTTC
TRBJ2-5	.	TRBV12-3/TRBV12-4	many	CASRRGQGSQETQYF	TGTGCCAGCAGACGGGGCCAGGGGAGCCAAGAGACCCAGTACTTC
TRBJ2-7	TRBD2	TRBV6-2/TRBV6-3	many	CASSYSAGSDEQYF	TGTGCCAGCAGTTACTCAGCGGGGAGCGACGAGCAGTACTTC
TRBJ2-4	TRBD2	TRBV5-1	.	CASPTGTSVNIQYF	TGCGCCAGCCCCACCGGGACTAGCGTAAACATTCAGTACTTC
TRBJ1-2	.	TRBV6-2/TRBV6-3	many	CASSTNHGVYGYTF	TGTGCCAGCAGCACTAACCACGGCGTCTATGGCTACACCTTC
TRBJ1-3	.	TRBV20-1	many	CSARIGAGGNTIYF	TGCAGTGCTAGGATAGGGGCGGGGGGAAACACCATATATTTT
TRBJ1-2	.	TRBV19	many	CASSIDRRNGYTF	TGTGCCAGTAGTATCGACAGGAGGAATGGCTACACCTTC
TRBJ1-1	.	TRBV27	many	CASSLSRDTEAFF	TGTGCCAGCAGTTTATCGAGGGACACTGAAGCTTTCTTT
TRBJ2-1	.	TRBV7-8	medium-sized	CASSQGRGEQFF	TGTGCCAGCAGCCAGGGGCGCGGTGAGCAGTTCTTC
TRBJ2-3	.	TRBV7-2	many	CASTSMSGADTQYF	TGTGCCAGCACCTCCATGTCCGGGGCAGATACGCAGTATTTT
TRBJ2-2	.	TRBV7-7	many	CASSLDPVGELFF	TGTGCTAGCAGTTTAGACCCGGTCGGGGAGCTGTTTTTT
TRBJ2-3	TRBD2	TRBV27	many	CASSLLRGSGGGLDPDTQYF	TGTGCCAGCAGTTTACTCCGGGGTAGCGGGGGGGGATTAGATCCAGATACGCAGTATTTT
TRBJ2-1	.	TRBV12-3/TRBV12-4	many	CASSFLLSNEQFF	TGTGCCAGCAGTTTTCTCTTATCCAATGAGCAGTTCTTC
TRBJ2-7	.	TRBV5-1	many	CASSLVPSGEQYF	TGCGCCAGCAGCTTGGTTCCATCCGGCGAGCAGTACTTC
TRBJ2-2	.	TRBV9	medium-sized	CASSGGHNTGELFF	TGTGCCAGCAGCGGGGGACATAACACCGGGGAGCTGTTTTTT
TRBJ2-3	TRBD2	TRBV20-1	many	CSVRDSWREMVDTQYF	TGCAGTGTTAGAGATAGTTGGCGGGAGATGGTAGATACGCAGTATTTT
TRBJ2-2	.	TRBV10-3	.	CAIPDLRDRLTTGELFF	TGTGCCATCCCTGACCTAAGGGATAGGTTAACCACCGGGGAGCTGTTTTTT
TRBJ2-5	.	TRBV29-1	many	CSVGGPGETGSETQYF	TGCAGCGTTGGTGGTCCGGGGGAGACAGGGTCGGAGACCCAGTACTTC
TRBJ2-1	.	TRBV6-5	many	CASSYRDNEQFF	TGTGCCAGCAGTTACAGGGATAATGAGCAGTTCTTC
TRBJ2-5	.	TRBV20-1	many	CSARVFTGGMETQYF	TGCAGTGCTAGAGTCTTCACCGGGGGAATGGAGACCCAGTACTTC
TRBJ2-7	.	TRBV28	many	CASSLRQSNHEQYF	TGTGCCAGCAGTTTAAGGCAGAGTAACCACGAGCAGTACTTC
TRBJ1-6	.	TRBV7-2	.	CASSPRDGNSPLHF	TGTGCCAGCAGTCCACGGGACGGTAATTCACCCCTCCACTTT
TRBJ1-3	.	TRBV12-3/TRBV12-4	many	CASSQTGWRNTIYF	TGTGCCAGCAGCCAGACAGGTTGGAGAAACACCATATATTTT
TRBJ2-5	.	TRBV20-1	many	CSAHRDPETQYF	TGCAGTGCCCACCGGGACCCCGAGACCCAGTACTTC
TRBJ2-7	TRBD1	TRBV5-1	many	CASSPGTGNEQYF	TGCGCCAGCAGCCCCGGGACAGGGAACGAGCAGTACTTC
TRBJ1-2	TRBD1	TRBV25-1	many	CASSELPGQGAGGYTF	TGTGCCAGCAGTGAGCTACCCGGACAGGGTGCGGGTGGCTACACCTTC
TRBJ1-5	.	TRBV3-1	many	CASSQMRNQPQHF	TGTGCCAGCAGCCAAATGAGAAATCAGCCCCAGCATTTT
TRBJ2-2	TRBD2	TRBV5-1	many	CASRPTSGSTGELFF	TGCGCCAGCAGGCCTACTAGCGGGTCCACCGGGGAGCTGTTTTTT
TRBJ2-2	.	TRBV12-3/TRBV12-4	.	CASSTTGSYTGELFF	TGTGCCAGCAGTACCACCGGGAGTTACACCGGGGAGCTGTTTTTT
TRBJ2-3	TRBD1	TRBV29-1	many	CSVSPGTGSTDTQYF	TGCAGCGTCAGTCCCGGGACAGGGAGCACAGATACGCAGTATTTT
TRBJ2-3	TRBD2	TRBV20-1	many	CSATLLAGDTDTQYF	TGCAGTGCCACCCTACTAGCGGGGGACACAGATACGCAGTATTTT
TRBJ2-4	.	TRBV6-1	many	CASKPEGSTKNIQYF	TGTGCCAGCAAACCCGAAGGTAGCACCAAAAACATTCAGTACTTC
TRBJ2-3	.	TRBV4-2	many	CASSPGRRVTPDTQYF	TGTGCCAGCAGCCCCGGCCGTCGAGTGACGCCAGATACGCAGTATTTT
TRBJ1-2	.	TRBV20-1	many	CSAQVVNYGYTF	TGCAGTGCACAAGTAGTCAACTATGGCTACACCTTC
TRBJ2-3	.	TRBV4-3	many	CASSQEGMPTQYF	TGCGCCAGCAGCCAAGAGGGGATGCCCACGCAGTATTTT